Following are 17 T cell receptor beta chains from one sample sequenced in a study of cytotoxic CD8 clonotypes in ibrutinib-treated CLL. Produced via immunoSEQ multiplex PCR; TCRdb's table is partial and in-frame only. The table shows roughly 40,000 clones, with 65% to 70% occurring only once. Here the sequenced sample was PBMCs, taken at disease progression, from a patient treated with ibrutinib. All receptors come from a human donor with chronic lymphocytic leukemia.

As DNA, the CDR3 is TGTGCCAGCAGCTTAAGACGATCGGGACTTTCCTACAATGAGCAGTTCTTC. Translating it yields CASSLRRSGLSYNEQFF. The chain recombines TRBV13 with TRBJ2-1, with TRBD2 as a possible D gene (6 bases). Looked up from germline, CDR1 is PRHDT and CDR2 is FYEKMQ (reference sequence). The CDR3 length is 17 residues. The germline V and J ends were trimmed by 2 bases and 1 base, with 15 bases remaining between them.

The table lists this clone with a count of one. V is TRBV7-2 and J is TRBJ2-5, with 8 bases fitting TRBD2. The CDR3 length is 15 residues. The germline gives CDR1 SGHTA, CDR2 FQGNSA. V was pared by 1 base and J by 4 bases, with 5 bases of the junction left unmatched. The CDR3 DNA is TGTGCCAGCAGCTTAGAGGGGACTAGGAGAGAGACCCAGTACTTC. It specifies CASSLEGTRRETQYF.

The V gene is TRBV7-2, the J gene TRBJ2-7; 14 bases fit TRBD2. Trimming took 6 bases from V and 5 from J; bases not matched to a gene: 15. Germline loops: CDR1 SGHTA, CDR2 FQGNSA. This CDR3 is 18 amino acids long. In DNA, the CDR3 is TGTGCCAGCAGGGCCTCCGGGACTAGCGGGAGTATCGGCCACGAGCAGTACTTC. It encodes CASRASGTSGSIGHEQYF.

The V call is TRBV10-3, the J call TRBJ1-4; tentatively, D is TRBD1 (6 bases). The CDR3 spans 14 residues. Trimming took 9 bases from V and 8 from J, leaving 19 bases between them. Germline V lookup: CDR1 ENHRY, CDR2 SYGVKD. CDR3 sequence (DNA): TGTGCCATTAGCCCCTCGGGGGCTGAGGAAAAACTGTTTTTT. This sequence encodes CAISPSGAEEKLFF.

This rearrangement joins TRBV19 to TRBJ2-7; D not certain. V was shortened by 6 bases and J by 6 bases, with 15 bases between the two germline ends. Germline-derived CDR1 and CDR2 are LNHDA and SQIVND (reference sequence). The CDR3 runs 13 residues. Written as DNA, the CDR3 is TGTGCCAGTAGCCCCCCAGGATCTCGCGAGCAGTACTTC. The encoded protein is CASSPPGSREQYF. The full variable domain, its missing parts supplied by reference TRBV19 and TRBJ2-7, is DGGITQSPKYLFRKEGQNVTLSCEQNLNHDAMYWYRQDPGQGLRLIYYSQIVNDFQKGDIAEGYSVSREKKESFPLTVTSAQKNPTAFYLCASSPPGSREQYFGPGTRLTVT.

This clone came up a few times. The chain employs TRBV28 and TRBJ1-2; D is unresolved. V was cut by 6 bases and J by 11 bases, with 13 bases left in between. There are 11 residues in the CDR3. The germline CDR1 and CDR2 sequences are MDHEN and SYDVKM. The CDR3 DNA follows: TGTGCCAGCAGGTCCCCGGTGGGGTACACCTTC. It codes for CASRSPVGYTF.

The V and J genes are TRBV28 and TRBJ2-3; D might be TRBD1 (5 bases). CDR1 and CDR2 from the germline V gene are MDHEN and SYDVKM. The length of the CDR3 is 14 residues. The ends were cut back, 5 bases at V and 1 base at J, with 10 bases in the middle. The CDR3 DNA follows: TGTGCCAGCAGTGGACACTCCCGCACAGATACGCAGTATTTT. Its protein is CASSGHSRTDTQYF.

The V and J genes are TRBV6-1 and TRBJ1-2; tentatively, D is TRBD1 (5 bases). The CDR3 is 13 residues long. Germline CDR1 and CDR2: MNHNS and SASEGT. V lost 8 bases and J 2 bases, leaving 12 bases between the germline ends. The DNA of the CDR3 is TGTGCCAGCTCCCAAGGGGCCAACTATGGCTACACCTTC. This encodes CASSQGANYGYTF.

The V call is TRBV2, the J call TRBJ2-1; D call uncertain. Trimming removed 3 bases from V and 3 bases from J, with 3 bases in between. Germline CDR1 SNHLY, CDR2 FYNNEI. This CDR3 comprises 12 residues. CDR3 nucleotides: TGTGCCAGCAGTGAGTACTACAATGAGCAGTTCTTC. The encoded protein is CASSEYYNEQFF.

The rearrangement links TRBV6-1 to TRBJ2-5; TRBD2 might be the D (6 bases). The germline CDR1 and CDR2 sequences are MNHNS and SASEGT. V was trimmed by 5 bases and J by 2 bases, leaving 15 bases between them. The CDR3 loop spans 15 amino acids. The DNA for the CDR3 is TGTGCCAGCAGTACGGGACCTAGCGCTCAAGAGACCCAGTACTTC. As protein: CASSTGPSAQETQYF.

The chain links TRBV15 to TRBJ2-2; 7 bases fit TRBD1. CDR3 length equals 14 residues. V lost 3 bases to trimming and J lost 3 bases; unmatched junction nucleotides: 1. The germline gives CDR1 LNHNV, CDR2 YYDKDF (reference sequence). CDR3 bases: TGTGCCACCAGCAGTGACAGGGACACCGGGGAGCTGTTTTTT. Translated: CATSSDRDTGELFF.

The chain has TRBV25-1 and TRBJ1-2, with unresolved D. The CDR3 is made up of 14 amino acids. The V end was cut by 7 bases, the J end by 3 bases, with 15 bases between. Germline V lookup: CDR1 MGHDK, CDR2 SYGVNS. The CDR3 region has the DNA TGTGCCAGCACCTCGCGGAGGGAGGACTATGGCTACACCTTC. The encoded protein is CASTSRREDYGYTF.

The V gene is TRBV10-3, the J gene TRBJ1-1; 8 positions agree with TRBD1. V lost 5 bases and J lost 5; bases outside the gene matches: 7. Germline loops: CDR1 ENHRY, CDR2 SYGVKD. There are 14 residues in the CDR3. CDR3 nucleotide sequence: TGTGCCATCAGTCCTGACAGGGGCTGGACTGAAGCTTTCTTT. It translates to CAISPDRGWTEAFF.

The chain links TRBV11-3 to TRBJ2-1; D not resolved. The CDR3 extends over 15 amino acids. CDR1 SGHNT and CDR2 YENEEA come from the germline V gene. V was pared by 2 bases and J by 4 bases, with 12 bases between. The CDR3 reads CASSLSQTFYNEQFF. The CDR3 DNA reads as TGTGCCAGCAGCTTATCCCAGACCTTTTACAATGAGCAGTTCTTC.

The V gene is TRBV27, the J gene TRBJ1-2; 9 bases match TRBD1. This CDR3 is 13 amino acids long. Germline V gene lookup returns CDR1 MNHEY and CDR2 SMNVEV (reference sequence). With V trimmed by 10 bases and J by 8 bases, 11 bases remained unmatched. The CDR3 spells CATSRDRVRGYTF. CDR3 bases: TGTGCCACCTCCCGGGACAGGGTGAGAGGCTACACCTTC.

This clone was seen a few times. V is TRBV2 and J is TRBJ2-7; maybe TRBD1 (6 bases). Germline V CDR1 and CDR2: SNHLY, FYNNEI. The ends were cut back, 2 bases at V and 4 bases at J, with 15 bases in the middle. This CDR3 has 15 residues. Here the CDR3 reads CASSEQGAGVYEQYF. Here the CDR3 DNA reads TGTGCCAGCAGTGAACAGGGCGCAGGGGTATACGAGCAGTACTTC.

This chain joins TRBV6-1 and TRBJ1-4, with TRBD1 identical over 7 bases. Germline values: CDR1 MNHNS, CDR2 SASEGT. The CDR3 sequence is 13 residues long. With V trimmed by 10 bases and J by 8 bases, 10 bases remained unmatched. This CDR3 is CATDRTGLEKLFF. In DNA form, the CDR3 reads TGTGCCACGGACCGGACAGGTTTAGAAAAACTGTTTTTT.